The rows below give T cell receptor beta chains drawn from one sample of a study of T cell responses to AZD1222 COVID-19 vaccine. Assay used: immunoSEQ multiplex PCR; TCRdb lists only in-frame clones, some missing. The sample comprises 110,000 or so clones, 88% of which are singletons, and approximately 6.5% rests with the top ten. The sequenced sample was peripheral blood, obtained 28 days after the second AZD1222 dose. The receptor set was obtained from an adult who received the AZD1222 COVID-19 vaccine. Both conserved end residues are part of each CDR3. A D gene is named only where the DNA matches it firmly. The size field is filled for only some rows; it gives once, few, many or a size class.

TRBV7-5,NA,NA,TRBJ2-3,TGTGCCAGAAGCCTAAACAGGGTTCCAGATACGCAGTATTTT,CARSLNRVPDTQYF
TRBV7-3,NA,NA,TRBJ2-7,TGTGCCAGCAGCTTAAGACATCCCGTGAACCGATGGAAGTTGGGCTACGAGCAGTACTTC,CASSLRHPVNRWKLGYEQYF
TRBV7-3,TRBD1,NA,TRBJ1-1,TGTGCCAGCAGCAGAACCCCAGGGGGCACTGAAGCTTTCTTT,CASSRTPGGTEAFF
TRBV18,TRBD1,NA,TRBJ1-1,TGTGCCAGCCGACAGGGATCGAACACTGAAGCTTTCTTT,CASRQGSNTEAFF
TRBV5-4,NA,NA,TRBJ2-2,TGTGCCAGCAGCTTGACGGGTATCGGGGAGCTGTTTTTT,CASSLTGIGELFF
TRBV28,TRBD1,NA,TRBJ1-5,TGTGCCAGCAGTAACGCAGGGACAGCAAGCAATCAGCCCCAGCATTTT,CASSNAGTASNQPQHF
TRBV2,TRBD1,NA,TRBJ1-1,TGTGCCAGCACCCTCCTGGGACAGAAGAACACTGAAGCTTTCTTT,CASTLLGQKNTEAFF
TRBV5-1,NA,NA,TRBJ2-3,TGCGCCAGCAGCTTGATGGACCCACGCACAGATACGCAGTATTTT,CASSLMDPRTDTQYF
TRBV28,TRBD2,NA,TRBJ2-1,TGTGCCAGCAGCCCAGCGGGGGGGCAAGGTTATGAGCAGTTCTTC,CASSPAGGQGYEQFF
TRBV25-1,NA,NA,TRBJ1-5,TGTGCCAGCAGTGAGGGGGCGCGCAATCAGCCCCAGCATTTT,CASSEGARNQPQHF
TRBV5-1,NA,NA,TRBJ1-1,TGCGCCAGCAGAACGGGGCAGATGAACACTGAAGCTTTCTTT,CASRTGQMNTEAFF
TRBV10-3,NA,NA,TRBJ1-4,TGTGCCATATCGCAGGAAGAAAATGAAAAACTGTTTTTT,CAISQEENEKLFF
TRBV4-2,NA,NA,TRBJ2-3,TGTGCCAGCAGCCAAGATTTCGGGGGCTACACAGATACGCAGTATTTT,CASSQDFGGYTDTQYF
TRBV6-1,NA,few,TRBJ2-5,TGTGCCAGCAGTGAAGCTCCGGGACACTCCTTGGGTGTCCAAGAGACCCAGTACTTC,CASSEAPGHSLGVQETQYF
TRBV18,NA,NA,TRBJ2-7,TGTGCCAGCTCACCAGGGTACGAGCAGTACTTC,CASSPGYEQYF
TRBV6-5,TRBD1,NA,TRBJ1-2,TGTGCCAGCAGTCGCAGGGGGGATAACTATGGCTACACCTTC,CASSRRGDNYGYTF
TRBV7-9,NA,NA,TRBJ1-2,TGTGCCAGCAGCTTAGACATAAATCTTAACTATGGCTACACCTTC,CASSLDINLNYGYTF
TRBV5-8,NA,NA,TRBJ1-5,TGTGCCAGCAGCTTGGAAGGGTGGGGCAATCAGCCCCAGCATTTT,CASSLEGWGNQPQHF
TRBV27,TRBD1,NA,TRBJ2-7,TGTGCCAGCATGAGGACAGGGCTAAACGAGCAGTACTTC,CASMRTGLNEQYF
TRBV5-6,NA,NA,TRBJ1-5,TGTGCCAGCAGCTTCGGGGGGTCCAATCAGCCCCAGCATTTT,CASSFGGSNQPQHF
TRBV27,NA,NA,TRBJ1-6,TGTGCCAGCACGAAGACTTTTAATTCACCCCTCCACTTT,CASTKTFNSPLHF
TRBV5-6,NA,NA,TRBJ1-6,TGTGCCAGCAGCTTGGGCCAGACCTATAATTCACCCCTCCACTTT,CASSLGQTYNSPLHF
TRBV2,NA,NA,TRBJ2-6,TGTGCCAGCAGGAGGACAGAGGCCCTCCTCTCTGGGGCCAACGTCCTGACTTTC,CASRRTEALLSGANVLTF
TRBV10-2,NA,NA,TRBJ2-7,TGCGCCAGCAGTGAGAACAGGGTGGGCTCCTACGAGCAGTACTTC,CASSENRVGSYEQYF
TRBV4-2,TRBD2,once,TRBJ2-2,TGTGCCAGCAGCCATGGGACTAGCGGCGGGGAGCTGTTTTTT,CASSHGTSGGELFF
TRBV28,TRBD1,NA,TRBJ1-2,TGTGCCAGCAGTTTATCAACAGGGGGCTTCTATGGCTACACCTTC,CASSLSTGGFYGYTF
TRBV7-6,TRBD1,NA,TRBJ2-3,TGTGCCAGCAGCCAGTGGGGACAGCACACAGATACGCAGTATTTT,CASSQWGQHTDTQYF
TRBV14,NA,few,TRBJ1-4,TGTGCCAGCAGCCAAGACCCCGAAAGACTGTTTTTT,CASSQDPERLFF
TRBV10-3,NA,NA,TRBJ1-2,TGTGCCATCAGTGAGTTGGACAGAATTGGGTATGGCTACACCTTC,CAISELDRIGYGYTF
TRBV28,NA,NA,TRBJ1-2,TGTGCCAGCATTCCAGGGGCGGTGTACTATGGCTACACCTTC,CASIPGAVYYGYTF
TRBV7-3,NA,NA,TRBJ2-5,TGTGCCAGCAGCTTATTCGGACATCAGATACAAGAGACCCAGTACTTC,CASSLFGHQIQETQYF
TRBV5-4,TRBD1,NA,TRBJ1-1,TGTGCCAGCAGCCCGGACAGGGGCCAGAAAGCTTTCTTT,CASSPDRGQKAFF
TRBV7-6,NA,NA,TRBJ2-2,TGTGCCAGCAGCTTATTGGCCCTCGGGGAGCTGTTTTTT,CASSLLALGELFF
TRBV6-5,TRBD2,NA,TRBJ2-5,TGTGCCACGCGGGGCGGGGGGGCAGCAGAGACCCAGTACTTC,CATRGGGAAETQYF
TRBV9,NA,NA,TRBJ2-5,TGTGCCAGCAGCCCCAGACAGGAACAAGAGACCCAGTACTTC,CASSPRQEQETQYF
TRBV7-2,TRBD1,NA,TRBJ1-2,TGTGCCAGCAGCTTGGATTCGACAGGGAACTATGGCTACACCTTC,CASSLDSTGNYGYTF
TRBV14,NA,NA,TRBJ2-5,TGTGCCAGCAGCCAAGAGAGACGCCCCCAGTACTTC,CASSQERRPQYF
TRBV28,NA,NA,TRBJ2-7,TGTGCCAGCAGTTTCTCCCAGGGCTACGAGCAGTACTTC,CASSFSQGYEQYF
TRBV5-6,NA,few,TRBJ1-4,TGTGCCAGCAGCTTGAGCCAGGGAGAAAAACTGTTTTTT,CASSLSQGEKLFF
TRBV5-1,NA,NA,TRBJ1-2,TGCGCCAGCAGCGACCAAGGGATCTATGGCTACACCTTC,CASSDQGIYGYTF
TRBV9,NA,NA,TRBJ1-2,TGTGCCAGCAGCCCCCAGGGAGGGAACTATGGCTACACCTTC,CASSPQGGNYGYTF
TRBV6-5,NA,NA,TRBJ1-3,TGTGCCAGCAGTTACTCGAGGGTCTCTGGAAACACCATATATTTT,CASSYSRVSGNTIYF
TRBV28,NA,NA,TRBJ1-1,TGTGCCATCCGGCTGAACACTGAAGCTTTCTTT,CAIRLNTEAFF
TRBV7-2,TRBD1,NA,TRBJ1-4,TGTGCCAGCAGTAGACAGGGGTCTAATGAAAAACTGTTTTTT,CASSRQGSNEKLFF
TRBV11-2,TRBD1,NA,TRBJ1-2,TGTGCCAGCAGCACAGGGACAGCCGGTGGCTACACCTTC,CASSTGTAGGYTF
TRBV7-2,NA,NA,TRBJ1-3,TGTGCCAGCAGCTTGCAAGGGAGAAGAAACACCATATATTTT,CASSLQGRRNTIYF
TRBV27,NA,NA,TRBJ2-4,TGTGCCAGCGCCGAGTACAGGGAAGCCAAAAACATTCAGTACTTC,CASAEYREAKNIQYF
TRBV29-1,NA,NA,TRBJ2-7,TGCAGCGTTGGACAGACCGGGAACTCCTACGAGCAGTACTTC,CSVGQTGNSYEQYF
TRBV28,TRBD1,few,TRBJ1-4,TGTGCCAGCAGAGAAACAGGGGGCGGGAATGAAAAACTGTTTTTT,CASRETGGGNEKLFF
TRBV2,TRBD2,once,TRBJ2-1,TGTGCCAGCAGTCCCGCTAGCGGGGGGCTAAGCTCCTACAATGAGCAGTTCTTC,CASSPASGGLSSYNEQFF
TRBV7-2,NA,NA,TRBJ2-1,TGTGCCAGCAGCTTGGGGGTTATGTCTAGCTACAATGAGCAGTTCTTC,CASSLGVMSSYNEQFF
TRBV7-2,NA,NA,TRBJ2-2,TGTGCCAGCACCCTTGTCAGACTAGCGAACACCGGGGAGCTGTTTTTT,CASTLVRLANTGELFF
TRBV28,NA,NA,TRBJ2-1,TGTGCCAGCAGGGGCTCTTATGGTGAGCAGTTCTTC,CASRGSYGEQFF